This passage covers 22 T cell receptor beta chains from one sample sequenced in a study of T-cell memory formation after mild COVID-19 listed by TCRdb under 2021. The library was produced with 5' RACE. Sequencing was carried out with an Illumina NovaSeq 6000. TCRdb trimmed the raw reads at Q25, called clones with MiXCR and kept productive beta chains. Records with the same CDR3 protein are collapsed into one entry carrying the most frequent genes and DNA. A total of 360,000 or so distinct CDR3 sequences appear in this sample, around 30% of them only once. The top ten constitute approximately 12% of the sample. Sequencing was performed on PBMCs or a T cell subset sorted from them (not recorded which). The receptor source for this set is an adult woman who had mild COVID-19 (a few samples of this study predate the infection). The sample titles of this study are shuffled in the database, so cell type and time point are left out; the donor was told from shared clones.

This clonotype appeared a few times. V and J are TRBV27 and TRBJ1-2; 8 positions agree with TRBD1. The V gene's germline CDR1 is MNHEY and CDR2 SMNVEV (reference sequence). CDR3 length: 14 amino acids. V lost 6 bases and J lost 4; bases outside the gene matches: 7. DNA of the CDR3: TGTGCCAGCAGCTCCGGACAGGGCCCCTATGGCTACACCTTC. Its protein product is CASSSGQGPYGYTF.

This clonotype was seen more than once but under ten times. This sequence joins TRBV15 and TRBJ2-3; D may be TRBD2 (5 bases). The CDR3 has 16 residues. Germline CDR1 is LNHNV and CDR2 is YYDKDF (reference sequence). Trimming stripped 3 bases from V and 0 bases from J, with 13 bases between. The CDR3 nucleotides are TGTGCCACCAGCAGTCGAGTAGCGACTAGCACAGATACGCAGTATTTT. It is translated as CATSSRVATSTDTQYF.

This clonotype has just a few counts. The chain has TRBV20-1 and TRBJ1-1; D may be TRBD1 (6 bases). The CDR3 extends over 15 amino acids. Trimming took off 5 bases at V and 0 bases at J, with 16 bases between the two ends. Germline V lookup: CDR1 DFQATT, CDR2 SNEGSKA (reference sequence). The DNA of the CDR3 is TGCAGTGCTCAACAGGGAGGGCCAATGAACACTGAAGCTTTCTTT. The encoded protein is CSAQQGGPMNTEAFF.

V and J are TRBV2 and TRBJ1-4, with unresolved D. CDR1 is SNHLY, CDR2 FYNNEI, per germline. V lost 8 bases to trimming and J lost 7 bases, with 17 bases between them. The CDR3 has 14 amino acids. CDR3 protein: CASERDAHPEKLFF. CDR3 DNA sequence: TGTGCCAGCGAGCGCGATGCGCACCCTGAAAAACTGTTTTTT.

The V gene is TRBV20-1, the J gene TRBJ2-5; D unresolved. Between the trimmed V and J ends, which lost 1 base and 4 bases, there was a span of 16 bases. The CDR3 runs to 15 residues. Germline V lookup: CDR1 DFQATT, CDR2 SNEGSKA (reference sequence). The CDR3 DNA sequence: TGCAGTGCTAGAGCCAAGGCTGGGCCGCGAGAGACCCAGTACTTC. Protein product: CSARAKAGPRETQYF.

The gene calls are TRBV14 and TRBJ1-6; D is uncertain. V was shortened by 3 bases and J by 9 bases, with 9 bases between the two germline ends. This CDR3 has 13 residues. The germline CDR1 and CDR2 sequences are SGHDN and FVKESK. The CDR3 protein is CASSQAIFSPLHF. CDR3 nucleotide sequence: TGTGCCAGCAGCCAGGCCATCTTTTCACCCCTCCACTTT. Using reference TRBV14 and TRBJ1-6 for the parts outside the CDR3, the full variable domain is EAGVTQFPSHSVIEKGQTVTLRCDPISGHDNLYWYRRVMGKEIKFLLHFVKESKQDESGMPNNRFLAERTGGTYSTLKVQPAELEDSGVYFCASSQAIFSPLHFGNGTRLTVT.

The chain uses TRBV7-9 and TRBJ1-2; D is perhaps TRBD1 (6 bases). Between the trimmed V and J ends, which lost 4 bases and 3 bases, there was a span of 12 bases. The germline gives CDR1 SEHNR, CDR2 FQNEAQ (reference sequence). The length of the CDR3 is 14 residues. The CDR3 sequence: CASSSTGAYYGYTF. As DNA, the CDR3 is TGTGCCAGCAGCTCGACAGGAGCTTACTATGGCTACACCTTC.

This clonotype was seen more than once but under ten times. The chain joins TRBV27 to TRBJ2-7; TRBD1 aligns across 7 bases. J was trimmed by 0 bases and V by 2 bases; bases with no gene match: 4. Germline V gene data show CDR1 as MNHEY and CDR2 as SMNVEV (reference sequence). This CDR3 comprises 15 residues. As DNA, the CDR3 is TGTGCCAGCAGTTTAGAGGGGGCCTTCTCCTACGAGCAGTACTTC. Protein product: CASSLEGAFSYEQYF.

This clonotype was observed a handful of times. Here the CDR3 DNA reads TGTGCCAGCAGCCCTGGGAGGTCCACTGAAGCTTTCTTT. It codes for CASSPGRSTEAFF. V and J are TRBV3-1 and TRBJ1-1, with D hard to call. Germline CDR1 is LGHDT and CDR2 is YNNKEL (reference sequence). V gave up 4 bases and J gave up 4 bases, with 10 bases separating them. The CDR3 has 13 residues. Together with reference TRBV3-1 and TRBJ1-1, the CDR3 gives the full variable domain: DTAVSQTPKYLVTQMGNDKSIKCEQNLGHDTMYWYKQDSKKFLKIMFSYNNKELIINETVPNRFSPKSPDKAHLNLHINSLELGDSAVYFCASSPGRSTEAFFGQGTRLTVV.

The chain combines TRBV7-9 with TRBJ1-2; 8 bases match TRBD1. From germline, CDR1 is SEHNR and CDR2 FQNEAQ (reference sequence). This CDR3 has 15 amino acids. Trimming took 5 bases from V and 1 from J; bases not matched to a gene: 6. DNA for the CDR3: TGTGCCAGCAGCCGTTCGACAGGGGTTAACTATGGCTACACCTTC. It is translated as CASSRSTGVNYGYTF.

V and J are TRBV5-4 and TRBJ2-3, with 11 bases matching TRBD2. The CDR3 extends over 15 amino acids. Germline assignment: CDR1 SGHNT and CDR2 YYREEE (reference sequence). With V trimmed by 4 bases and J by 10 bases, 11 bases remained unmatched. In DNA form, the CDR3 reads TGTGCCAGCAGCCGTGTAGCGGGGGGGCACGAATCGCAGTATTTT. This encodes CASSRVAGGHESQYF.

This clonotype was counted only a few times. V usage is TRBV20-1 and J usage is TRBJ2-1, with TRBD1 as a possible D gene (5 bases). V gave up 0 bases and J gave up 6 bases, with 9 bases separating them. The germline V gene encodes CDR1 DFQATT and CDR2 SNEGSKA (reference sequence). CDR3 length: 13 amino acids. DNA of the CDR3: TGCAGTGCTAGAGAACAGGTGACCAATGAGCAGTTCTTC. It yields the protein CSAREQVTNEQFF.

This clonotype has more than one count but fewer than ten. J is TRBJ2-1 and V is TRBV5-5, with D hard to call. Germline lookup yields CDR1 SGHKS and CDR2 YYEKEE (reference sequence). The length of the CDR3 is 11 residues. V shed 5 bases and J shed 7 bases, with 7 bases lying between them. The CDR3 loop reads CASSVVNEQFF. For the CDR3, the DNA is TGTGCCAGCAGTGTGGTTAATGAGCAGTTCTTC.

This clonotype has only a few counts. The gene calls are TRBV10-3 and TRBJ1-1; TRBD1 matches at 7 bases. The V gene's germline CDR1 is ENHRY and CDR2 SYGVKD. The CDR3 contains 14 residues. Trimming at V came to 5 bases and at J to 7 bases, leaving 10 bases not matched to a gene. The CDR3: CAISNRGGDGEAFF. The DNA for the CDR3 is TGTGCCATCAGTAACAGGGGCGGGGACGGTGAAGCTTTCTTT.

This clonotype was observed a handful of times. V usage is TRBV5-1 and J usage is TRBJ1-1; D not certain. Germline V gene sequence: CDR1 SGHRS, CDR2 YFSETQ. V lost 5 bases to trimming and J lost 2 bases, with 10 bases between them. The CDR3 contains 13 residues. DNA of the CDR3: TGCGCCAGCAGAGGGCAGATTAACACTGAAGCTTTCTTT. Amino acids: CASRGQINTEAFF.

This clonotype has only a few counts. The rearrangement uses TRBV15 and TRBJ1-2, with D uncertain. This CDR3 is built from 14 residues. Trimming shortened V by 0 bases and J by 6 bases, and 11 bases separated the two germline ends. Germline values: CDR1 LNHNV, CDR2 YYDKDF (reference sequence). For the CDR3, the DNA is TGTGCCACCAGCAGAGAAGTTGAGTTACATGGCTACACCTTC. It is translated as CATSREVELHGYTF.

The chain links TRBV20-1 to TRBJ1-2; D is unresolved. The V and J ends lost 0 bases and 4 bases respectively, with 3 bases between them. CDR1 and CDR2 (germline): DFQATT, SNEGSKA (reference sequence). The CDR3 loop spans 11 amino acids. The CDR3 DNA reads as TGCAGTGCTAGAGACCTCTATGGCTACACCTTC. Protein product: CSARDLYGYTF.

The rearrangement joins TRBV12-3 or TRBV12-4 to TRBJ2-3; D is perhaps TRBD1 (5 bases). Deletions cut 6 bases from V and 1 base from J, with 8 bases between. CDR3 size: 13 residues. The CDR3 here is CASRRGGTDTQYF. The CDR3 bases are TGTGCCAGCAGAAGGGGTGGCACAGATACGCAGTATTTT.

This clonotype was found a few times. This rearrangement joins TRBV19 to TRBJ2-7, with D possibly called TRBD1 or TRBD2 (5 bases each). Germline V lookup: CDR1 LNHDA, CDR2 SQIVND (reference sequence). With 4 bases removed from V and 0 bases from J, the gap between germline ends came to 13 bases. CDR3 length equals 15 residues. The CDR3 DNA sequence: TGTGCCAGTAGTAAGGGGACGGTGAGCTCCTACGAGCAGTACTTC. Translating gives CASSKGTVSSYEQYF.

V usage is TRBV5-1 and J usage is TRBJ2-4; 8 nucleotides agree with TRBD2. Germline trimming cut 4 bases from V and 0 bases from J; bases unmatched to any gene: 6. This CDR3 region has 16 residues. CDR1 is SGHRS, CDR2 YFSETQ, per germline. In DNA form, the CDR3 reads TGCGCCAGCAGCATAACTAGCGGAGCAGCCAAAAACATTCAGTACTTC. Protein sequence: CASSITSGAAKNIQYF.

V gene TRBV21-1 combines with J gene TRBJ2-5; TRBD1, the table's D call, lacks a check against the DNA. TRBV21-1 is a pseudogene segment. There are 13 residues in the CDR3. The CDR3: CAPKGRGQETQYF. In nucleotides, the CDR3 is TGTGCCCCTAAAGGTCGGGGGCAAGAGACCCAGTACTTC.

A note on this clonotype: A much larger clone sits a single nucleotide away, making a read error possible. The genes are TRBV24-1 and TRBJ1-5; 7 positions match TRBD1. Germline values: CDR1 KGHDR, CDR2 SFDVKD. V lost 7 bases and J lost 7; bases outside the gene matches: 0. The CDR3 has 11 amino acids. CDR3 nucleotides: TGTGCCACCAGAGGGGGCCAGCCCCAGCATTTT. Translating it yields CATRGGQPQHF.